A single T cell receptor beta chain is shown here with its context. What it recognizes is unknown. The data belong to a study of shared clonotypes between healthy human individuals. Study results and limitations: The four-donor shared clonotypes exceeded non-shared clonotypes in generation probability, with non-shared ones scoring lower. Four donors held about 5% of naive CD4 clonotypes in common.

The CDR3 extends over 15 amino acids. The germline V gene encodes CDR1 SGHRS and CDR2 YFSETQ. The trim removed 0 bases at V and 5 bases at J, leaving 7 bases unmatched. At the deep level, the assay was run. Using approximately 200 ng DNA, some 30,000 T cell genomes, the sorted-subset replicate PCRs were run. Sequencing used immunoSEQ multiplex PCR; TCRdb keeps in-frame clones, though not all of them. The data show 1.5 million to 1.9 million clones, roughly 98% seen once. This sequence originates from a man aged 25-40 years in good health. The chain is built from TRBV5-1 and TRBJ2-5; 7 bases are a match to TRBD2. Source material: naive CD4+ T cells sorted from blood. The subset denotes: CD45RA+ positively selected. The chain's CDR3 is CASSLGGTTSETQYF. The CDR3 bases are TGCGCCAGCAGCTTGGGTGGGACTACGTCGGAGACCCAGTACTTC.